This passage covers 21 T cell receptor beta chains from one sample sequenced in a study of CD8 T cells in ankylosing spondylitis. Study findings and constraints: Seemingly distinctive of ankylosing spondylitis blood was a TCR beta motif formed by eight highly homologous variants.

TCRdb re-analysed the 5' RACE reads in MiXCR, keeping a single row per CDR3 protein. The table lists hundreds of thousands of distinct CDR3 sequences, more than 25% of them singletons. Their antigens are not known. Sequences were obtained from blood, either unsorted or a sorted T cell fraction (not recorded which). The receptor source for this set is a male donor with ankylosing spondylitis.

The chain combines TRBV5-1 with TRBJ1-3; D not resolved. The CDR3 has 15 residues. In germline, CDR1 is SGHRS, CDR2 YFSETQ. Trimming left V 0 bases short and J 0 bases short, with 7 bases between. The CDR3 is CASSLGRYSGNTIYF. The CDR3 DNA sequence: TGCGCCAGCAGCTTGGGGCGGTACTCTGGAAACACCATATATTTT. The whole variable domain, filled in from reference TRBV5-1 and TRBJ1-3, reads KAGVTQTPRYLIKTRGQQVTLSCSPISGHRSVSWYQQTPGQGLQFLFEYFSETQRNKGNFPGRFSGRQFSNSRSEMNVSTLELGDSALYLCASSLGRYSGNTIYFGEGSWLTVV.

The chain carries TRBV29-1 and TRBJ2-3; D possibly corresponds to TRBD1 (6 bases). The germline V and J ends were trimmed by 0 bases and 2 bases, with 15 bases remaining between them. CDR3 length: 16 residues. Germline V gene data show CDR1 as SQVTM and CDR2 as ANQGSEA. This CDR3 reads CSVEDSAGEFTDTQYF. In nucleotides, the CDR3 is TGCAGCGTTGAAGATTCCGCAGGGGAGTTCACAGATACGCAGTATTTT.

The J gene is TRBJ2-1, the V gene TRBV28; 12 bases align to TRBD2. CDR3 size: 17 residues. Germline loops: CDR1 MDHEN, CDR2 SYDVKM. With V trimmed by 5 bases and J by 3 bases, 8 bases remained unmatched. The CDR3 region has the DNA TGTGCCAGCAGTGCGATACTAGCGGGAGGCCTCTACAATGAGCAGTTCTTC. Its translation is CASSAILAGGLYNEQFF.

CDR3 residues: CASSLTPGQQETQYF. DNA for the CDR3: TGCGCCAGCAGCTTGACCCCGGGACAACAGGAGACCCAGTACTTC. The chain couples TRBV5-1 to TRBJ2-5; a possible D gene is TRBD1 (6 bases). Germline-derived CDR1 and CDR2 are SGHRS and YFSETQ. The CDR3 totals 15 residues. Trimming took off 1 base at V and 5 bases at J, with 15 bases between the two ends.

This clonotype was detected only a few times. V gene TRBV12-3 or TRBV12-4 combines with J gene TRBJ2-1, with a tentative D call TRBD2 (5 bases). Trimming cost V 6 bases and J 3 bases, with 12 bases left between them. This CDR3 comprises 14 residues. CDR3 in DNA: TGTGCCAGCAGGGCTAGCCTCGTCTACAATGAGCAGTTCTTC. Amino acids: CASRASLVYNEQFF.

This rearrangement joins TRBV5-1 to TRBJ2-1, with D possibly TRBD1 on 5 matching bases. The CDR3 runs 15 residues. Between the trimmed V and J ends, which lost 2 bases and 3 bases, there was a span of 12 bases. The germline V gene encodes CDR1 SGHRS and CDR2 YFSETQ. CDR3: CASSFSRGYYNEQFF. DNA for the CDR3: TGCGCCAGCAGCTTCTCAAGGGGCTACTACAATGAGCAGTTCTTC. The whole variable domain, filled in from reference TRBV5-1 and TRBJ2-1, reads KAGVTQTPRYLIKTRGQQVTLSCSPISGHRSVSWYQQTPGQGLQFLFEYFSETQRNKGNFPGRFSGRQFSNSRSEMNVSTLELGDSALYLCASSFSRGYYNEQFFGPGTRLTVL.

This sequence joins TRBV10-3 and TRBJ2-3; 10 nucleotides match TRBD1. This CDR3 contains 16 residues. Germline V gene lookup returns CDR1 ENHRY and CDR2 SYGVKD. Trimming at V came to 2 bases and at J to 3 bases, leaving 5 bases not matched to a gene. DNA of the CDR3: TGTGCCATCAGTGAGGGGGGGACAGGGGCGACAGATACGCAGTATTTT. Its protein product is CAISEGGTGATDTQYF.

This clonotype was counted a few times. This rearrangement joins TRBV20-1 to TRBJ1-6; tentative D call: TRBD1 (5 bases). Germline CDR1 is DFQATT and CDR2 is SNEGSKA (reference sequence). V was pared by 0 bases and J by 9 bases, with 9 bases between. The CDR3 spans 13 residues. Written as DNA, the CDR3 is TGCAGTGCTAGAGACAGGGAGAGTTCACCCCTCCACTTT. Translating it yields CSARDRESSPLHF.

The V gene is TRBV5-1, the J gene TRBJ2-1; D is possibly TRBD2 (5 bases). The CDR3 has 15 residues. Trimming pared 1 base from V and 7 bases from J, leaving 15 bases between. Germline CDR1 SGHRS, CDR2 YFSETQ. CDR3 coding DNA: TGCGCCAGCAGCTTGCCCAGCGGAGGCAGTAATGAGCAGTTCTTC. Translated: CASSLPSGGSNEQFF.

CDR3 DNA sequence: TGTGCCAGCTCTCTAGCCCATTTCGATACGCAGTATTTT. It is translated as CASSLAHFDTQYF. The gene calls are TRBV18 and TRBJ2-3; D is perhaps TRBD2 (5 bases). The CDR3 spans 13 residues. In germline, CDR1 is KGHSH, CDR2 LQKENI. With 6 bases removed from V and 6 bases from J, the gap between germline ends came to 13 bases.

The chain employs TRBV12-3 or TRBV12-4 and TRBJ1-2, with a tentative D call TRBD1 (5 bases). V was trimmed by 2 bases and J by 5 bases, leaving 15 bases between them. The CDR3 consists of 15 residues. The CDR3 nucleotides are TGTGCCAGCAGTTTAAGACAGCTCTCGGGGTATGGCTACACCTTC. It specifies CASSLRQLSGYGYTF.

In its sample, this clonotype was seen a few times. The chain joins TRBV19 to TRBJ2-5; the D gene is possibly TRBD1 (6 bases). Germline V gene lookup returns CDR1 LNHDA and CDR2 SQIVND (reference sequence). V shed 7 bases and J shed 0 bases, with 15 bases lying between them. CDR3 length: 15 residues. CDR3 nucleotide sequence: TGTGCCAGTAAATTTGCCGGGACAAACCAAGAGACCCAGTACTTC. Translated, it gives CASKFAGTNQETQYF.

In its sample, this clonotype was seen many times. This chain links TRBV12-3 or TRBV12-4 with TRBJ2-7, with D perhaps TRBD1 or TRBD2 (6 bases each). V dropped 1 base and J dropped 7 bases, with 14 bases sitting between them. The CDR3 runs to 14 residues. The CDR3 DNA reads TGTGCCAGCAGTTTAGTGGGGGGCCTGGAGGAGCAGTACTTC. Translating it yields CASSLVGGLEEQYF.

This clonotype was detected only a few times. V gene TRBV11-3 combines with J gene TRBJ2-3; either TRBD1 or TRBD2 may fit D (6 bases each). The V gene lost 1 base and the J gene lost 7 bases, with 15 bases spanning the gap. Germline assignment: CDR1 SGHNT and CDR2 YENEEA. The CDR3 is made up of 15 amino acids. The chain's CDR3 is CASSLGSGGPHTQYF. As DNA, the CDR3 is TGTGCCAGCAGCTTAGGCTCTGGGGGGCCACATACGCAGTATTTT.

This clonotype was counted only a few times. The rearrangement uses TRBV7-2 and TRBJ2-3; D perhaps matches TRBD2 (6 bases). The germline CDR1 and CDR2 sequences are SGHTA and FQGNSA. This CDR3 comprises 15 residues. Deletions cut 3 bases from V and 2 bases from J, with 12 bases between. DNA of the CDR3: TGTGCCAGCAGCTTGACTAGGGACGACACAGATACGCAGTATTTT. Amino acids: CASSLTRDDTDTQYF. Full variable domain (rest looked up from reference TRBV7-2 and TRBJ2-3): GAGVSQSPSNKVTEKGKDVELRCDPISGHTALYWYRQSLGQGLEFLIYFQGNSAPDKSGLPSDRFSAERTGGSVSTLTIQRTQQEDSAVYLCASSLTRDDTDTQYFGPGTRLTVL.

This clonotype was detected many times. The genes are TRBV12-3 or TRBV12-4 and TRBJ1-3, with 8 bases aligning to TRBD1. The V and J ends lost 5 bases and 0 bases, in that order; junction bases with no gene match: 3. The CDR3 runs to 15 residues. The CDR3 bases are TGTGCCAGCAGTCGACAGGGGAACTCTGGAAACACCATATATTTT. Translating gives CASSRQGNSGNTIYF.

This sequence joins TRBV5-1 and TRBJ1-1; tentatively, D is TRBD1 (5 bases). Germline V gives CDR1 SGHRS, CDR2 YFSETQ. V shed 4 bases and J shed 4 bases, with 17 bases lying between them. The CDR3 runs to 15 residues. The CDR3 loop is CASSPGQGSSTEAFF. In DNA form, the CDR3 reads TGCGCCAGCAGCCCCGGTCAGGGAAGTTCCACTGAAGCTTTCTTT.

As DNA, the CDR3 is TGTGCCAGCAGTCCCGTCTGGAGCTCCTACAATGAGCAGTTCTTC. Translation gives CASSPVWSSYNEQFF. This chain links TRBV7-2 with TRBJ2-1, with D uncertain. This CDR3 has 15 amino acids. Trimming removed 6 bases from V and 0 bases from J, with 12 bases in between. Germline CDR1 SGHTA, CDR2 FQGNSA.

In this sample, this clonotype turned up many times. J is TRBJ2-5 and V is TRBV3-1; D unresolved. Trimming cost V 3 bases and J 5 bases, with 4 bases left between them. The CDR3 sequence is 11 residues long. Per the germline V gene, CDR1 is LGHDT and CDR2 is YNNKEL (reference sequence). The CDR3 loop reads CASSHGETQYF. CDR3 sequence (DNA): TGTGCCAGCAGCCATGGTGAGACCCAGTACTTC.

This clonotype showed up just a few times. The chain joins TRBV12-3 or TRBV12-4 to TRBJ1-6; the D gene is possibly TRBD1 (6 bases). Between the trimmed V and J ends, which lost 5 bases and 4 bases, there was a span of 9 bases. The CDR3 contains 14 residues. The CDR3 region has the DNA TGTGCCAGCAGTCCACAGGGATATAATTCACCCCTCCACTTT. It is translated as CASSPQGYNSPLHF.

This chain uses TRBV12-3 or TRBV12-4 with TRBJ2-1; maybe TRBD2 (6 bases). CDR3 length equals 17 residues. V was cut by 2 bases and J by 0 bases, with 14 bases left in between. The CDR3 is CASSLRGGASSYNEQFF. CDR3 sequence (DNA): TGTGCCAGCAGTTTAAGGGGCGGGGCGAGCTCCTACAATGAGCAGTTCTTC.